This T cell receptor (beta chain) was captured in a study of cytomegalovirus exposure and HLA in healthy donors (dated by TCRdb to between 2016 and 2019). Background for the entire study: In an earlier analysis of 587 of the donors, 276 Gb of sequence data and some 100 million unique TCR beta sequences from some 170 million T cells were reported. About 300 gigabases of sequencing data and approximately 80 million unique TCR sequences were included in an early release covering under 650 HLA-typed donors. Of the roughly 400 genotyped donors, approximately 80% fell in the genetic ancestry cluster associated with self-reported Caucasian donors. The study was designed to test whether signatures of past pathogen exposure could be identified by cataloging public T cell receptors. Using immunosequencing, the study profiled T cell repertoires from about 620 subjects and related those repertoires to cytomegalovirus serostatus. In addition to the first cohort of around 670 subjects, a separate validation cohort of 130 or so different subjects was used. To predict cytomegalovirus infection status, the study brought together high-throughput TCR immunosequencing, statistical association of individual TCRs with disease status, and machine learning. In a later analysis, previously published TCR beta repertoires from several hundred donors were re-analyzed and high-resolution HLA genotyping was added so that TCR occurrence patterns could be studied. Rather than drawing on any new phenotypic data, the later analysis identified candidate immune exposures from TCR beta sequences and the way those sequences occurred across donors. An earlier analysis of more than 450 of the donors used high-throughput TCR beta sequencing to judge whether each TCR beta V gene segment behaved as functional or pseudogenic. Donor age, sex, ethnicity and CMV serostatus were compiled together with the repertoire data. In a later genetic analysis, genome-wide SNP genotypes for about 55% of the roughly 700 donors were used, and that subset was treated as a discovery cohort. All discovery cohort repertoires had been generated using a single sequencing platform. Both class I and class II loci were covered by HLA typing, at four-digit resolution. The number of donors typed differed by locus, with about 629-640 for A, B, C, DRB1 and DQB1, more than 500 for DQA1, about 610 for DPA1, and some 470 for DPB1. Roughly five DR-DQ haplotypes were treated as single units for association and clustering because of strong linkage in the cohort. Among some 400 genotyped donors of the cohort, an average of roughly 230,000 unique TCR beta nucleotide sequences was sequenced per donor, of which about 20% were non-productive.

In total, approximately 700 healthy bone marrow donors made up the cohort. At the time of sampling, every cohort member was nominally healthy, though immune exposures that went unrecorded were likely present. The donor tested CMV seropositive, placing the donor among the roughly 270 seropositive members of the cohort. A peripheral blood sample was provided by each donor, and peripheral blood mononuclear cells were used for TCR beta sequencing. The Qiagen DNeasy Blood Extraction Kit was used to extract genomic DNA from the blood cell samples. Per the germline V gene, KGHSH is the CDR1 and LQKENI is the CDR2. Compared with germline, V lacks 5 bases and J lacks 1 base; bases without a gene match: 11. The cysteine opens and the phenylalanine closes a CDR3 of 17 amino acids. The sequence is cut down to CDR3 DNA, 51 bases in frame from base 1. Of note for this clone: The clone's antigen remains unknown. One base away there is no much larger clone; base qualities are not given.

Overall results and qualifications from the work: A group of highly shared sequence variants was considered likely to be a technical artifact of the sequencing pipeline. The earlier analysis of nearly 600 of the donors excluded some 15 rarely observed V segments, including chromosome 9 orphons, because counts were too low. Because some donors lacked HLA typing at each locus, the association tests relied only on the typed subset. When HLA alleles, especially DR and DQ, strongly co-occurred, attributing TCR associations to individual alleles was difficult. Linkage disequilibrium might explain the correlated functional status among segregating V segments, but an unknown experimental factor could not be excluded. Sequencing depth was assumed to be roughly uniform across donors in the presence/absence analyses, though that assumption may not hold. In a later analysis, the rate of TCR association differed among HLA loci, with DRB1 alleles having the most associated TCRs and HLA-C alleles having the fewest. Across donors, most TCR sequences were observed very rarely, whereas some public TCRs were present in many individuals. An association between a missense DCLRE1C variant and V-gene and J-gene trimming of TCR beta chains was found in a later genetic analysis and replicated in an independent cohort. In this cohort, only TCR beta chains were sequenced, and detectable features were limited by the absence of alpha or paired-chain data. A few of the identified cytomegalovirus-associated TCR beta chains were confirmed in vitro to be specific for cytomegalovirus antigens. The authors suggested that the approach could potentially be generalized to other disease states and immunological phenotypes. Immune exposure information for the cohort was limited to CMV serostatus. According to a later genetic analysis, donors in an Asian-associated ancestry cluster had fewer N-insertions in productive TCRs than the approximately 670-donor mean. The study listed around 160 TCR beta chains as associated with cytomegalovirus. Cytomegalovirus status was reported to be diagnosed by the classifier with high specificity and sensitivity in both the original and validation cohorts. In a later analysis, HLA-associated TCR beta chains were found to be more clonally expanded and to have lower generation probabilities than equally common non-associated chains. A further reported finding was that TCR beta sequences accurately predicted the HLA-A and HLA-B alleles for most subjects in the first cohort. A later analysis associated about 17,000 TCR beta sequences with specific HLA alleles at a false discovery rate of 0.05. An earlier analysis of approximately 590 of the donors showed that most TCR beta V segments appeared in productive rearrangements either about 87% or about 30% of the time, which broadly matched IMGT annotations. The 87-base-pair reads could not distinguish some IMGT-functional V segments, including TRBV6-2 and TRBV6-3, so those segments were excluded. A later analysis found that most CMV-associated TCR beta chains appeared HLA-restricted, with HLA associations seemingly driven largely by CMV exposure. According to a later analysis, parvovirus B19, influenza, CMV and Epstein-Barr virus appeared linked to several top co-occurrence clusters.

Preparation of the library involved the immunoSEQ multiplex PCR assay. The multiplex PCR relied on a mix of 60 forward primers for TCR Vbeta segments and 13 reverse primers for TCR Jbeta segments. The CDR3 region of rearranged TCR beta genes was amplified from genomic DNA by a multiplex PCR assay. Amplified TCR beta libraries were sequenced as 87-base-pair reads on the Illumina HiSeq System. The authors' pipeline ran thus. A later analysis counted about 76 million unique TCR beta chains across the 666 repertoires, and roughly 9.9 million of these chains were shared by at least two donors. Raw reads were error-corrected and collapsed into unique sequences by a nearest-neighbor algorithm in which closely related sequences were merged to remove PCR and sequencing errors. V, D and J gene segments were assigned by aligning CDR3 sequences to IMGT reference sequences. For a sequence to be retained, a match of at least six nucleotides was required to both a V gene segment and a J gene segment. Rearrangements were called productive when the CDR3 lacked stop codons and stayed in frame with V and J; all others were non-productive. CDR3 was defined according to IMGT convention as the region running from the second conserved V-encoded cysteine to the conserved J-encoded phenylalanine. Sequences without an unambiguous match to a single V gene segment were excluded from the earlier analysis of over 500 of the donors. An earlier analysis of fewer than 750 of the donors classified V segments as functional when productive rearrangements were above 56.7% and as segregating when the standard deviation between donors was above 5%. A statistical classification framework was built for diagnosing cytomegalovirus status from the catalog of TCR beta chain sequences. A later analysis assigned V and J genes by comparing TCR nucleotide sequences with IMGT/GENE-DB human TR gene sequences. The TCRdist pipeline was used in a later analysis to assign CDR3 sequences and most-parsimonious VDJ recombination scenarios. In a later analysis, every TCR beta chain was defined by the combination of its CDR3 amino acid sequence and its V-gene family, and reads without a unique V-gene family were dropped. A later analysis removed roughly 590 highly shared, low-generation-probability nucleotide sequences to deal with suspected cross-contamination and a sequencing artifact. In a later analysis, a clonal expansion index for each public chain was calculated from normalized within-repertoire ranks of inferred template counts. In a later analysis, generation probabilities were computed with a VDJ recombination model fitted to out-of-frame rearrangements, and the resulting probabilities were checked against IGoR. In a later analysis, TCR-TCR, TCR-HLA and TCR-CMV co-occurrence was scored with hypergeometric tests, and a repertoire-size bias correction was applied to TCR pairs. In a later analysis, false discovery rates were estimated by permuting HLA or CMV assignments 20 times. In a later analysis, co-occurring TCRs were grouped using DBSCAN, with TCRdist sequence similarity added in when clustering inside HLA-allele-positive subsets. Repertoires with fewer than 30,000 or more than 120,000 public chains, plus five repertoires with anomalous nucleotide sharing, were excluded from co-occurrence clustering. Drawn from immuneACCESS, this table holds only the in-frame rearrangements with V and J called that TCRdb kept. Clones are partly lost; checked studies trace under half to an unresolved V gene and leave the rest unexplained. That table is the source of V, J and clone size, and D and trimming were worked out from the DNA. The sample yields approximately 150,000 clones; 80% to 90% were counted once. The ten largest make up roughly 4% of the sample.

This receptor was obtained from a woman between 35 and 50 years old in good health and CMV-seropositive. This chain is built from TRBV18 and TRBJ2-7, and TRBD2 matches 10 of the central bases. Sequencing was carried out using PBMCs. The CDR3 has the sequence CASSSGTSGVISYEQYF. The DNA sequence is TGTGCCAGCTCATCCGGAACTAGCGGGGTTATTTCCTACGAGCAGTACTTC.